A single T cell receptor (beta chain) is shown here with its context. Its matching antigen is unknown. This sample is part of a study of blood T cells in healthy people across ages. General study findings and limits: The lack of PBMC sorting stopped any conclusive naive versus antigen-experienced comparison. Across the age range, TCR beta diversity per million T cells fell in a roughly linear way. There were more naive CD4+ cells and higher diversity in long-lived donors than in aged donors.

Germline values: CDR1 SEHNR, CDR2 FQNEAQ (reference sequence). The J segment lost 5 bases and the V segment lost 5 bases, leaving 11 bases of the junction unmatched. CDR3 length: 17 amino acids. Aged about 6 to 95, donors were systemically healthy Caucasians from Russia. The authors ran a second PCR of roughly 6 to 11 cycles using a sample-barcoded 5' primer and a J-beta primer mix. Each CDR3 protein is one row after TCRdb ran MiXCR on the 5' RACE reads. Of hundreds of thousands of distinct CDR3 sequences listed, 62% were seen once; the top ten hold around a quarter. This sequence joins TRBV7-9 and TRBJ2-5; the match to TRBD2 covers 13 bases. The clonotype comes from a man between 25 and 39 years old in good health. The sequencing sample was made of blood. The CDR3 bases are TGTGCCAGCAGCACGGGGACTAGCGGGGTTGTGGGTGAGACCCAGTACTTC. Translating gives CASSTGTSGVVGETQYF.